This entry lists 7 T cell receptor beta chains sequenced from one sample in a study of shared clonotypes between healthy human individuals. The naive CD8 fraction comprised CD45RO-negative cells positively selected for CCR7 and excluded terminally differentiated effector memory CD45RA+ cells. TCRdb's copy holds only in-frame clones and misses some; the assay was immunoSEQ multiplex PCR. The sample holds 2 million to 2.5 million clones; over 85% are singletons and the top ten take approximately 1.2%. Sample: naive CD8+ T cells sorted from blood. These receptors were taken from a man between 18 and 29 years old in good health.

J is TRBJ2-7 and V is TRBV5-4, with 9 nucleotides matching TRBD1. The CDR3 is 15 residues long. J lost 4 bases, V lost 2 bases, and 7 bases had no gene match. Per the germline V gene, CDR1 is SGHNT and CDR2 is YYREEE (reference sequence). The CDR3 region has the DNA TGTGCCAGCAGCTTTTGGGACAGGGCAGCATACGAGCAGTACTTC. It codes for CASSFWDRAAYEQYF. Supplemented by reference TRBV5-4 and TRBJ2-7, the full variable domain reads ETGVTQSPTHLIKTRGQQVTLRCSSQSGHNTVSWYQQALGQGPQFIFQYYREEENGRGNFPPRFSGLQFPNYSSELNVNALELDDSALYLCASSFWDRAAYEQYFGPGTRLTVT.

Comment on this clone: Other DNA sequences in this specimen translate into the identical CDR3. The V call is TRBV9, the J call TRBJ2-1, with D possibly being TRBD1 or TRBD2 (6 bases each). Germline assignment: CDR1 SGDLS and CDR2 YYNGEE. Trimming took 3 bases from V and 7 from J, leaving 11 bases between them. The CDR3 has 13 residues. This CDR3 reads CASSEGGRNEQFF. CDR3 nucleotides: TGTGCCAGCAGCGAGGGGGGCAGGAATGAGCAGTTCTTC.

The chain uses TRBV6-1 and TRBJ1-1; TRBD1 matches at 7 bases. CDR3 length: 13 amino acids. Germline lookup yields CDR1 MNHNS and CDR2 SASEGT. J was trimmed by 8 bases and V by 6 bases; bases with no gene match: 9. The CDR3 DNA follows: TGTGCCAGCAGCCTCGGACAGGCGATCGAAGCTTTCTTT. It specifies CASSLGQAIEAFF.

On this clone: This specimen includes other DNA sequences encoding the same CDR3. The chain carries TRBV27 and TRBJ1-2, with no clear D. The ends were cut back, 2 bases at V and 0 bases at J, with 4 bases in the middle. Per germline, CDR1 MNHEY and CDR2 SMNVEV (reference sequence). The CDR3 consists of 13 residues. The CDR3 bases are TGTGCCAGCAGTTTAACAGCTAACTATGGCTACACCTTC. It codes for CASSLTANYGYTF.

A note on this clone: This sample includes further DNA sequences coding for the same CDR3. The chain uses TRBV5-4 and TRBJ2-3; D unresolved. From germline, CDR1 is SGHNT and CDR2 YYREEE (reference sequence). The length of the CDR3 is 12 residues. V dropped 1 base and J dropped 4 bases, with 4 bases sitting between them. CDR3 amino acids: CASSLSSDTQYF. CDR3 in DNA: TGTGCCAGCAGCTTGTCCTCAGATACGCAGTATTTT.

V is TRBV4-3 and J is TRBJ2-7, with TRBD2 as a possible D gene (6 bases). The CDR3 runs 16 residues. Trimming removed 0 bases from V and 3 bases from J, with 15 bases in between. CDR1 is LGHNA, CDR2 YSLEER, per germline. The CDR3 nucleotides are TGCGCCAGCAGCCAAGAATGGTTGGGGGAGGACTACGAGCAGTACTTC. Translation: CASSQEWLGEDYEQYF.

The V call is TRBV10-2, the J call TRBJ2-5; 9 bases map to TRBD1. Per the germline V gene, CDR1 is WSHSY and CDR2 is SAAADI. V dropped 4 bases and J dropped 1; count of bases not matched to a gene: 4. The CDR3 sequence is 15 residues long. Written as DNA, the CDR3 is TGCGCCAGCAGTGTGGACAGGGGCTTCCAAGAGACCCAGTACTTC. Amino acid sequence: CASSVDRGFQETQYF.